This T cell receptor beta chain was identified during a study of identifying expanded T cells in peripheral blood. General study results and limits: Differentially abundant clones: about 1.1 between replicates, approximately 16 at approximately 14 days, 19 to 20 at four. Clone count variance between approximately two-week samples rose with total template count.

Clones were read by immunoSEQ multiplex PCR, and TCRdb kept only the in-frame ones, dropping some. The table lists 75,000 to 90,000 clones, about 83% of them singletons. The CDR3 extends over 14 amino acids. V lost 3 bases and J 5 bases, leaving 14 bases between the germline ends. Germline CDR1 is SGDLS and CDR2 is YYNGEE. Healthy donors had no documented immune events, such as infections, while sampled. On this clone itself: Its antigen is as yet unknown.

This receptor was taken from a person aged 18 to 75 in good health. Sequenced input: blood. V is TRBV9 and J is TRBJ1-1; D gene ambiguous. CDR3 sequence (DNA): TGTGCCAGCAGCGCCGGACCATTCCGGACTGAAGCTTTCTTT. The encoded protein is CASSAGPFRTEAFF.